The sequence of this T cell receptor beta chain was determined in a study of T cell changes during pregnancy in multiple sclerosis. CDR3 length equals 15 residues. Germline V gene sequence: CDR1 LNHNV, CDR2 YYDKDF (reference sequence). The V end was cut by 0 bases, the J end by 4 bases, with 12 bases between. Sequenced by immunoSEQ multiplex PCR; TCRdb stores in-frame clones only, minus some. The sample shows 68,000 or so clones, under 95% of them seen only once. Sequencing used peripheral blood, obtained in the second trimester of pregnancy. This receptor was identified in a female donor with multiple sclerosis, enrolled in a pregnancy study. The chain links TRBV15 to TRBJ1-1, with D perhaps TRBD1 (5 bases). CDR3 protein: CATSRDRVQVTEAFF. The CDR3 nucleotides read TGTGCCACCAGCAGAGACAGGGTTCAAGTCACTGAAGCTTTCTTT.